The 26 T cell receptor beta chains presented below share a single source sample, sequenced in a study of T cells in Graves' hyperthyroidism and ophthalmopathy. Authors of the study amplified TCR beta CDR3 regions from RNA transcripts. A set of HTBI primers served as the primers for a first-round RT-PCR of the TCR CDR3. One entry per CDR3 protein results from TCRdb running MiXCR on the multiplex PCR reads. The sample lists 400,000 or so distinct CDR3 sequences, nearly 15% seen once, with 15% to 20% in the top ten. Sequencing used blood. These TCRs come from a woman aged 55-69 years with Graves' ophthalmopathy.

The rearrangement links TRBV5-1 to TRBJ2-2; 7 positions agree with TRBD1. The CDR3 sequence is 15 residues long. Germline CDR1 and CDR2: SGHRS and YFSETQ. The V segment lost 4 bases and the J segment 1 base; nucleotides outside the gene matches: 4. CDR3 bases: TGCGCCAGCAGCGCCAGGACAGGGAACACCGGGGAGCTGTTTTTT. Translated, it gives CASSARTGNTGELFF.

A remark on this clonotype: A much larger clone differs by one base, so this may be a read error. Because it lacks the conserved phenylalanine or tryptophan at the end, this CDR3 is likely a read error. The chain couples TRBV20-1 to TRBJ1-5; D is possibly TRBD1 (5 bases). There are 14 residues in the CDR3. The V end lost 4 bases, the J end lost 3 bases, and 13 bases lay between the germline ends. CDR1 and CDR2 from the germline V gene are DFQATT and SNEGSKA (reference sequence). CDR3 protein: CSATVGRINQPQHL. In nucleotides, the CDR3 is TGCAGTGCTACCGTGGGACGGATCAATCAGCCCCAGCATCTT.

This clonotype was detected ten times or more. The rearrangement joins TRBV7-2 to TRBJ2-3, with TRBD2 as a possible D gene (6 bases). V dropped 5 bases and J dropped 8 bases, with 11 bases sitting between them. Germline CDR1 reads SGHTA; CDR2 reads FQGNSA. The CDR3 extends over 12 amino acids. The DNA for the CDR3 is TGTGCCAGCAGCCCTCGGGGAGGTACGCAGTATTTT. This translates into CASSPRGGTQYF.

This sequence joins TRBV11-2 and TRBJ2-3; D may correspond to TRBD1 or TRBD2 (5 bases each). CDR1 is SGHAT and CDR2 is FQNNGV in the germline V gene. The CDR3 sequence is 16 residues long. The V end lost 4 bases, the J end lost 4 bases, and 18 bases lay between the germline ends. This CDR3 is CASSSRPGRSPDTQYF. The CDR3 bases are TGTGCCAGCAGCTCCCGGCCGGGACGTAGCCCAGATACGCAGTATTTT.

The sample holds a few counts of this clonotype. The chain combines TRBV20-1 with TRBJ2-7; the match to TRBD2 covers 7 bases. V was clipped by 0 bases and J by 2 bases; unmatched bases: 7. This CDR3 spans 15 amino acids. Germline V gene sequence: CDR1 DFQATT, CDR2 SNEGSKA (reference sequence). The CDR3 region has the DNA TGCAGTGCTAGAGATCTTGGCGGGAGCACCTACGAGCAGTACTTC. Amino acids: CSARDLGGSTYEQYF.

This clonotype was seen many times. The CDR3 spells CASSLMATEAFF. CDR3 nucleotide sequence: TGTGCCAGCAGTTTGATGGCCACTGAAGCTTTCTTT. The J gene is TRBJ1-1, the V gene TRBV28; D gene uncertain. The CDR3 totals 12 residues. The ends were cut back, 3 bases at V and 4 bases at J, with 6 bases in the middle. CDR1 and CDR2 (germline): MDHEN, SYDVKM.

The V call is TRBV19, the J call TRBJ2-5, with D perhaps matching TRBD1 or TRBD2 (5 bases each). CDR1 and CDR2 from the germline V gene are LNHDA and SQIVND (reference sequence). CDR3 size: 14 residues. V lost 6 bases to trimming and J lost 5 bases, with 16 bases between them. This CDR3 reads CASRTPGPRETQYF. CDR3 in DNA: TGTGCCAGTAGGACTCCGGGACCCCGGGAGACCCAGTACTTC. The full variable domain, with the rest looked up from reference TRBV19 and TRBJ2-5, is DGGITQSPKYLFRKEGQNVTLSCEQNLNHDAMYWYRQDPGQGLRLIYYSQIVNDFQKGDIAEGYSVSREKKESFPLTVTSAQKNPTAFYLCASRTPGPRETQYFGPGTRLLVL.

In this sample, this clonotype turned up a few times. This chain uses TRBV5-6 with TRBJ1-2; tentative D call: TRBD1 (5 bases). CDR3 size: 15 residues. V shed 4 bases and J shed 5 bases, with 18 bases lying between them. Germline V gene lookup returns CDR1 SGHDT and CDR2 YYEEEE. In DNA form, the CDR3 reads TGTGCCAGCAGCCCTCCCGTCGAAGGGGTATATGGCTACACCTTC. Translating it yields CASSPPVEGVYGYTF.

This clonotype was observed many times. CDR3 coding DNA: TGCGCCAGCGCCTTAGTAGCGGCCACAGATACGCAGTATTTT. This codes for CASALVAATDTQYF. The V call is TRBV5-1, the J call TRBJ2-3; D is possibly TRBD2 (6 bases). The CDR3 is 14 residues long. The V gene's germline CDR1 is SGHRS and CDR2 YFSETQ. V was clipped by 7 bases and J by 2 bases, with 14 bases between them.

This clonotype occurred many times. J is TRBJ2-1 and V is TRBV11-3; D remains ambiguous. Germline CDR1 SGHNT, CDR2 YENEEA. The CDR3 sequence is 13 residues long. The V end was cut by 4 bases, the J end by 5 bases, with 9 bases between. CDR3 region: CASSSGPNNEQFF. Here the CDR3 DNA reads TGTGCCAGCAGCTCCGGCCCTAACAATGAGCAGTTCTTC.

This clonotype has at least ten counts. The CDR3 sequence: CAISERLAGVETQYF. The CDR3 DNA reads as TGTGCCATCAGTGAAAGACTAGCGGGAGTGGAGACCCAGTACTTC. This chain joins TRBV10-3 and TRBJ2-5; 12 positions match TRBD2. J gave up 5 bases and V 3 bases, and 4 bases lay outside the gene matches. The CDR3 runs to 15 residues. In germline, CDR1 is ENHRY, CDR2 SYGVKD.

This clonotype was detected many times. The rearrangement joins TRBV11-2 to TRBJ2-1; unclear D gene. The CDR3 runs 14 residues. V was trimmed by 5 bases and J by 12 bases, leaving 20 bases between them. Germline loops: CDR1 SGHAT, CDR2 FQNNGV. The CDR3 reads CASSLPLLSGRQFF. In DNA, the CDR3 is TGTGCCAGCAGCCTCCCTCTGCTATCTGGTAGGCAGTTCTTC.

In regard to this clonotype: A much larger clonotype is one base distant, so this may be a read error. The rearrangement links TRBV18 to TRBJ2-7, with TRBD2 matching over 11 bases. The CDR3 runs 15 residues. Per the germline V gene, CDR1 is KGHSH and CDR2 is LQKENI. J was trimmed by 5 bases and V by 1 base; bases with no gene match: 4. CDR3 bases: TGTGCCAGCTCACCACTAGCGGGAGGGTTCCACGAGCAGTACTTC. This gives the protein CASSPLAGGFHEQYF.

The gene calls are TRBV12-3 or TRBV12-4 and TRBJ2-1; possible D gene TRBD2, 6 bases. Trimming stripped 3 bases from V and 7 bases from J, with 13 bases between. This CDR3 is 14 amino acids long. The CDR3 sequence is CASSFPGAPNEQFF. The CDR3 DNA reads TGTGCCAGCAGTTTCCCGGGAGCACCTAATGAGCAGTTCTTC.

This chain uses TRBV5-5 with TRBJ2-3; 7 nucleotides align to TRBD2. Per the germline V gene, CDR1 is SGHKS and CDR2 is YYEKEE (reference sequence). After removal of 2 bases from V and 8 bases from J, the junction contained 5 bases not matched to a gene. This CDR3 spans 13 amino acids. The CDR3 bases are TGTGCCAGCAGCTTATCTGGGGGGGGTACGCAGTATTTT. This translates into CASSLSGGGTQYF. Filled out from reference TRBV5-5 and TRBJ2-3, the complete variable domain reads DAGVTQSPTHLIKTRGQQVTLRCSPISGHKSVSWYQQVLGQGPQFIFQYYEKEERGRGNFPDRFSARQFPNYSSELNVNALLLGDSALYLCASSLSGGGTQYFGPGTRLTVL.

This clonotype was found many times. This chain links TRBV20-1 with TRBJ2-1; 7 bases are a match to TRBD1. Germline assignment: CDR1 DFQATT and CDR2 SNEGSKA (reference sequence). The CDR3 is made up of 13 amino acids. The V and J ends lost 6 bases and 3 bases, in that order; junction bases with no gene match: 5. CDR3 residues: CSADRTGYNEQFF. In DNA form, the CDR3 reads TGCAGTGCCGACCGGACAGGCTACAATGAGCAGTTCTTC.

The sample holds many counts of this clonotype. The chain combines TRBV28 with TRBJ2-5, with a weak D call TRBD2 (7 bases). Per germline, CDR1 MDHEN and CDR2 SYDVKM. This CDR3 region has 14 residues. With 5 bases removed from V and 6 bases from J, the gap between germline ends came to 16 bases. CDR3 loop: CASSPDRGAKTQYF. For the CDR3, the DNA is TGTGCCAGCAGTCCCGACCGGGGGGCAAAGACCCAGTACTTC.

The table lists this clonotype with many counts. The CDR3 sequence is CASSPQAGGSYEQYF. CDR3 DNA: TGTGCCAGCAGCCCCCAAGCGGGAGGGTCCTACGAGCAGTACTTC. The chain is built from TRBV7-9 and TRBJ2-7; 10 positions agree with TRBD2. Trimming cost V 5 bases and J 1 base; bases outside gene matches: 5. Germline V lookup: CDR1 SEHNR, CDR2 FQNEAQ (reference sequence). The CDR3 contains 15 residues.

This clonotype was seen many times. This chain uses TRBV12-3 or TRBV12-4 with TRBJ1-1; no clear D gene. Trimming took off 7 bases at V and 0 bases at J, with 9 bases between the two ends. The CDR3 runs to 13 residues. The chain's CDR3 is CASTDPMNTEAFF. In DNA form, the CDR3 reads TGTGCCAGCACGGACCCCATGAACACTGAAGCTTTCTTT.

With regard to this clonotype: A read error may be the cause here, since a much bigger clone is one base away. The CDR3, as DNA: TGTTCCAGCAGCCAAGGGCACAGATACGAGCAGTACTTC. Protein sequence: CSSSQGHRYEQYF. V and J are TRBV3-1 and TRBJ2-7, with D unclear. Per the germline V gene, CDR1 is LGHDT and CDR2 is YNNKEL (reference sequence). The CDR3 covers 13 residues.

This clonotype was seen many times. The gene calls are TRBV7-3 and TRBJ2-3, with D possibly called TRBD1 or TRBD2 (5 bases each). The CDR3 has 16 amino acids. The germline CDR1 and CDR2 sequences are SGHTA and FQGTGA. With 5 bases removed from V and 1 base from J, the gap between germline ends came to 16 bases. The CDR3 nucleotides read TGTGCCAGCAGCCAACCCGGGGCAGGTGGCACAGATACGCAGTATTTT. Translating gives CASSQPGAGGTDTQYF.

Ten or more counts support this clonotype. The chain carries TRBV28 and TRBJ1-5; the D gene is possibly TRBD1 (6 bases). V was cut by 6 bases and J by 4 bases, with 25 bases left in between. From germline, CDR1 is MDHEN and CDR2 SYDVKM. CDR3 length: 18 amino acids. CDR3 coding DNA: TGTGCCAGCAGATCGATACAGGGAGGGGTTTTAGGGAATCAGCCCCAGCATTTT. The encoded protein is CASRSIQGGVLGNQPQHF.

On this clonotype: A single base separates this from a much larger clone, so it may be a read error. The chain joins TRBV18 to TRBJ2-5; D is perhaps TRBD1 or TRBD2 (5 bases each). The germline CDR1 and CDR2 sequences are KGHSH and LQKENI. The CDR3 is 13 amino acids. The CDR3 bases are TGTGCCAGCCCACCGGGGCTCCAAGAGACCCAGTACTTC. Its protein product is CASPPGLQETQYF.

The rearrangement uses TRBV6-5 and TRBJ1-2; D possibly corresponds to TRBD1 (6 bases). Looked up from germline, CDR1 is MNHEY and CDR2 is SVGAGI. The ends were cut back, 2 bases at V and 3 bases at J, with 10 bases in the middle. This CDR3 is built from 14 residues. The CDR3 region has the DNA TGTGCCAGCAGTTACGGGGGGCCGGACTATGGCTACACCTTC. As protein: CASSYGGPDYGYTF.

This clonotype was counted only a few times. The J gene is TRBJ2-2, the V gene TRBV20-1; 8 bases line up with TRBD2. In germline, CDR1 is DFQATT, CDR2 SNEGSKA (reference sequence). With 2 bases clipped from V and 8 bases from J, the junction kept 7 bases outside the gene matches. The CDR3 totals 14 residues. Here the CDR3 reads CSARLAGLGGELFF. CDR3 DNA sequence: TGCAGTGCTAGACTAGCGGGTCTCGGGGGGGAGCTGTTTTTT.

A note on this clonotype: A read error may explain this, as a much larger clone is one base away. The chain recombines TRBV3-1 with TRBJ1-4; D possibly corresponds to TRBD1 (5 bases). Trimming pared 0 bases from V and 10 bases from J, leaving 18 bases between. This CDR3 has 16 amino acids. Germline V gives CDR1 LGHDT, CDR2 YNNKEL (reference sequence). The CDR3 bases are TGTGCCAGCAGCCAAGATTGGCACGACAGTCCCGGAAAACTGTTTTTT. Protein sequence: CASSQDWHDSPGKLFF. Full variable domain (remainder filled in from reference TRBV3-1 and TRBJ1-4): DTAVSQTPKYLVTQMGNDKSIKCEQNLGHDTMYWYKQDSKKFLKIMFSYNNKELIINETVPNRFSPKSPDKAHLNLHINSLELGDSAVYFCASSQDWHDSPGKLFFGSGTQLSVL.